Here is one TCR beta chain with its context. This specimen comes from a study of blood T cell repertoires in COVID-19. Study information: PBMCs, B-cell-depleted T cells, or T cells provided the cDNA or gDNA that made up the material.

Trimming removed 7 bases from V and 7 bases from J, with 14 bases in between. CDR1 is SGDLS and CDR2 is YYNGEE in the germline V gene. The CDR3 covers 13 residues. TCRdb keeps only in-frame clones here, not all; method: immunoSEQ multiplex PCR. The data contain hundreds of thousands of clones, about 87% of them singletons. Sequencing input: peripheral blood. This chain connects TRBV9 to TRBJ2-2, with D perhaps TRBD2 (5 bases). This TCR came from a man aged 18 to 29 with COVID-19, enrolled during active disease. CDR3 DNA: TGTGCCAGCTCTCGACTACTCGGCGGGGAGCTGTTTTTT. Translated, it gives CASSRLLGGELFF.